This TCR beta chain originates from a study of beta chain features in type 1 diabetes. Study-wide points: Significant though moderate, a shortening of TCRB CDR3s appeared in all four CD4+ subsets of Type 1 diabetes patients.

Expressed TCRB transcripts were sequenced, since all the RNA that had been isolated was reverse transcribed. Clones were read by immunoSEQ multiplex PCR, and TCRdb kept only the in-frame ones, dropping some. The data show approximately 250,000 clones, around 9.9% seen once. The CDR3 is made up of 15 amino acids. V trimming: 4 bases; J trimming: 8 bases; junction bases outside the gene matches: 10. From germline, CDR1 is MGHRA and CDR2 YSYEKL. Concerning this clone: Its antigen is currently unknown.

The V call is TRBV4-1, the J call TRBJ1-2; 10 nucleotides agree with TRBD1. Sequencing used naive CD4+ T cells from blood. This receptor was taken from a man aged 25-45 years with type 1 diabetes. CDR3: CASSRQGTGEWGYTF. DNA of the CDR3: TGCGCCAGCAGCCGGCAGGGGACAGGGGAATGGGGCTACACCTTC.